Here is one TCR beta chain with its context. Its specificity is not known. These data are taken from a study of T cells after yellow fever vaccination. Study-wide findings and caveats: The secondary response was weaker, and its peak arrived faster, on day 5 versus 15. The study re-detected most primary-vaccination clones after the booster (under 97% CD4, 88% CD8).

TCRdb re-analysed the 5' RACE reads in MiXCR, keeping a single row per CDR3 protein. The sample yields 120,000 or so distinct CDR3 sequences, approximately 14% seen once. The CDR3 contains 16 residues. With 7 bases clipped from V and 3 bases from J, the junction kept 8 bases outside the gene matches. The clonotype comes from a man aged 18 to 29 who received the YFV17D yellow fever vaccine. The source was CD8+ T cells sorted from PBMCs, collected 5 days after the yellow fever booster vaccination. The gene calls are TRBV12-3 or TRBV12-4 and TRBJ2-2; 10 bases are shared with TRBD2. The DNA of the CDR3 is TGTGCCAGCACCCCAGCGGGAGGGGGCTACACCGGGGAGCTGTTTTTT. This gives the protein CASTPAGGGYTGELFF.